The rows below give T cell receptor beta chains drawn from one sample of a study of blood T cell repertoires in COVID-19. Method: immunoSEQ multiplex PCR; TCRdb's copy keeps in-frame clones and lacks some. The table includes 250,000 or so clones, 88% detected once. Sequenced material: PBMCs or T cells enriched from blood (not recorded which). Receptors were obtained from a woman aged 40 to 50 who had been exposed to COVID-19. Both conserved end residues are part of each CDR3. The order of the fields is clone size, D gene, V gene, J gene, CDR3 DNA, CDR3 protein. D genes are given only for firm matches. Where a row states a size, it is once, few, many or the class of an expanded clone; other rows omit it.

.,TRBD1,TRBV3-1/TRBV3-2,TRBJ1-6,TGTGCCAGCAGCCAACTAGGGGGCAGGGATTCACCCCTCCACTTT,CASSQLGGRDSPLHF
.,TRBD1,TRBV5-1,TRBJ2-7,TGCGCCAGCAGCCTCCGACAGGGGTTACCCTACGAGCAGTACTTC,CASSLRQGLPYEQYF
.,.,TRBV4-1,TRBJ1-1,TGCGCCAGCAGCCAAGATCGGCCTCCGGGACATGCGGCGGTACCGAACACTGAAGCTTTCTTT,CASSQDRPPGHAAVPNTEAFF
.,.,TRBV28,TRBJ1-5,TGTGCCAGCAAAGAATCATGGAGGGGCAATCAGCCCCAGCATTTT,CASKESWRGNQPQHF
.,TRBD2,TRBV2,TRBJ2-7,TGTGCCAGCAGTGAAGTTGCGGGGGGTCCCTACGAGCAGTACTTC,CASSEVAGGPYEQYF
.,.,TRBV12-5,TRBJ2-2,TGTGCTAGTGAACCGGAGGCCGGGGAGCTGTTTTTT,CASEPEAGELFF
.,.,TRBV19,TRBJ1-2,TGTGCCAGTACATACAGGAACTATGGCTACACCTTC,CASTYRNYGYTF
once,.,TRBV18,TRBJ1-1,TGTGCCAGCTCACCACGGGGGGGACAGAACACTGAAGCTTTCTTT,CASSPRGGQNTEAFF
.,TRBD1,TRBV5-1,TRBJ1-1,TGCGCCAGCAGCAACCCCGGGACAGACATGAACACTGAAGCTTTCTTT,CASSNPGTDMNTEAFF
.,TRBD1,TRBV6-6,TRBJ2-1,TGTGCCAGCAGTACCCGTATGACAGGGGACAATGAGCAGTTCTTC,CASSTRMTGDNEQFF
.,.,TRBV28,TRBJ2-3,TGTGCCAGCAGTTTCCTCTTAGCCCCTCATACGCAGTATTTT,CASSFLLAPHTQYF
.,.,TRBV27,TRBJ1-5,TGTGCCAGCAGTTCCCAAACAGGGCTTGAGGCCCAGCATTTT,CASSSQTGLEAQHF
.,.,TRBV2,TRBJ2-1,TGTGCCAGCAGTGAACTTGCGGCTCGTGGTGAGCAGTTCTTC,CASSELAARGEQFF
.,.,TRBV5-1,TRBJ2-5,TGCGCCAGCAGCTTTAAAGAGACCCAGTACTTC,CASSFKETQYF
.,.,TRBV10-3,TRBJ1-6,TGTGCCATCAGGGAGAACAGGGATAATTCACCCCTCCACTTT,CAIRENRDNSPLHF
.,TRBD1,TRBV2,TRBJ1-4,TGTGCCAGCAGTGTGGGTCAGGGGGATGAAAAACTGTTTTTT,CASSVGQGDEKLFF
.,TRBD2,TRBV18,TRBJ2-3,TGTGCCAGCTCACCACCGGGACTAGCGGGGGGCACAGATACGCAGTATTTT,CASSPPGLAGGTDTQYF
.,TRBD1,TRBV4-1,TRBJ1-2,TGCGCCAGCCGCGCCTTCGGGACAGTCGGTGGCTACACCTTC,CASRAFGTVGGYTF
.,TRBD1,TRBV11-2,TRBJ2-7,TGTGCCAGCACCCGGGACAGGGGCTACGAGCAGTACTTC,CASTRDRGYEQYF
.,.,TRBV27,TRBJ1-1,TGTGCCAGCAGGCCACAGGATGTGAACACTGAAGCTTTCTTT,CASRPQDVNTEAFF
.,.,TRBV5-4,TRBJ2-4,TGTGCCAGCAGCTTGGAGGGGGATCGAAACATTCAGTACTTC,CASSLEGDRNIQYF
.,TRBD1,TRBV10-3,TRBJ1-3,TGTGCCATCAGTAACTCGGACAGGGCTGACATATATTTT,CAISNSDRADIYF
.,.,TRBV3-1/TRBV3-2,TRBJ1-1,TGTGCCAGCAGCCATAATTCGGGGGAAGCTTTCTTT,CASSHNSGEAFF
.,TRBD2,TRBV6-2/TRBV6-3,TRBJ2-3,TGTGCCAGCAGTGGTAGGACTAGCGGTAGCACAGATACGCAGTATTTT,CASSGRTSGSTDTQYF
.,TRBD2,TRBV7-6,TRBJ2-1,TGTGCCAGCAGCTTATGGGCCTTGGTAGCGGGAGTTGGTAATGAGCAGTTCTTC,CASSLWALVAGVGNEQFF
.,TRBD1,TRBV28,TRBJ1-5,TGTGCCACCTCCCTGGGACAGGGGGCCAATCAGCCCCAGCATTTT,CATSLGQGANQPQHF
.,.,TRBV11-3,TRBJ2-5,TGTGCCAGCAGCTTAGGCCAATACAGGGGAGGAGAGACCCAGTACTTC,CASSLGQYRGGETQYF
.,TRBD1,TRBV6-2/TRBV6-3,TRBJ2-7,TGTGCCAGCAGTCGGGACAGAGCCTACGAGCAGTACTTC,CASSRDRAYEQYF
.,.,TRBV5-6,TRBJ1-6,TGTGCCAGCAGCTTGCTAGGGGATAATTCACCCCTCCACTTT,CASSLLGDNSPLHF
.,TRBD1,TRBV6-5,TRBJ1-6,TGTGCCAGCAGCCGAGGGACAGGAGCAAATTCACCCCTCCACTTT,CASSRGTGANSPLHF
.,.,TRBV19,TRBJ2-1,TGTGCCAGTAGTGGCGGGGCGGGTGAGCAGTTCTTC,CASSGGAGEQFF
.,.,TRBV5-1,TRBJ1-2,TGCGCCAGCAGCTTGGAGGCAGGTACGATCTATGGCTACACCTTC,CASSLEAGTIYGYTF
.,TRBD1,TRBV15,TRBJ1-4,TGTGCCACCAGCAGGGACAGGGGTGCAACTAATGAAAAACTGTTTTTT,CATSRDRGATNEKLFF
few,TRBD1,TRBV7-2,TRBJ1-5,TGTGCCAGCAGCCCAGGGGGGATGGGCAATCAGCCCCAGCATTTT,CASSPGGMGNQPQHF
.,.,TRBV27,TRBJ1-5,TGTGCCAGCAGTTTATACGGAGGGGAACGCAATCAGCCCCAGCATTTT,CASSLYGGERNQPQHF
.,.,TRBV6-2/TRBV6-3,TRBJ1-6,TGTGCCAGCAGTTACGGGCAGGGTGAACATAATTCACCCCTCCACTTT,CASSYGQGEHNSPLHF
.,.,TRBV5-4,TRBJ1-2,TGTGCCGGGGGCAGGGGTCGTGGTCTCACCTTC,CAGGRGRGLTF